These 18 T cell receptor beta chains share one sample of origin, sequenced in a study of control samples from healthy donors and cancer patients. Only in-frame clones appear in the TCRdb table, and some are missing; sequencing was by immunoSEQ multiplex PCR. The sample lists 150,000 to 200,000 clones, nearly 90% occurring once. The sample was blood. These receptors came from a woman aged 50 to 60 in good health.

The chain carries TRBV19 and TRBJ2-1; the match to TRBD2 covers 8 bases. Per the germline V gene, CDR1 is LNHDA and CDR2 is SQIVND (reference sequence). With 6 bases clipped from V and 4 bases from J, the junction kept 11 bases outside the gene matches. The CDR3 covers 16 residues. CDR3 coding DNA: TGTGCCAGTAGCTACCAACCGGGACTAGGTTACAATGAGCAGTTCTTC. Translated: CASSYQPGLGYNEQFF. The full variable domain, rest sourced from reference TRBV19 and TRBJ2-1, is DGGITQSPKYLFRKEGQNVTLSCEQNLNHDAMYWYRQDPGQGLRLIYYSQIVNDFQKGDIAEGYSVSREKKESFPLTVTSAQKNPTAFYLCASSYQPGLGYNEQFFGPGTRLTVL.

This chain joins TRBV11-2 and TRBJ2-7, with 9 bases matching TRBD1. CDR1 is SGHAT and CDR2 is FQNNGV in the germline V gene. This CDR3 is 15 amino acids long. J gave up 2 bases and V 1 base, and 3 bases lay outside the gene matches. The CDR3 is CASSLVGQGPYEQYF. The CDR3 DNA is TGTGCCAGCAGCTTAGTGGGACAGGGCCCCTACGAGCAGTACTTC.

The chain uses TRBV19 and TRBJ1-1; D gene ambiguous. The CDR3 sequence is 13 residues long. Germline CDR1 and CDR2: LNHDA and SQIVND (reference sequence). Trimming took off 6 bases at V and 8 bases at J, with 16 bases between the two ends. CDR3 loop: CASRHGGFVEAFF. In DNA form, the CDR3 reads TGTGCCAGTAGGCATGGAGGGTTTGTAGAAGCTTTCTTT. The variable domain in full, with the rest retrieved from reference TRBV19 and TRBJ1-1, is DGGITQSPKYLFRKEGQNVTLSCEQNLNHDAMYWYRQDPGQGLRLIYYSQIVNDFQKGDIAEGYSVSREKKESFPLTVTSAQKNPTAFYLCASRHGGFVEAFFGQGTRLTVV.

V usage is TRBV25-1 and J usage is TRBJ2-5; D is unresolved. Germline V gives CDR1 MGHDK, CDR2 SYGVNS. CDR3 length: 17 amino acids. The V end lost 3 bases, the J end lost 5 bases, and 22 bases lay between the germline ends. CDR3 loop: CASSDQLRTDARETQYF. The CDR3 DNA is TGTGCCAGCAGTGACCAACTACGGACGGACGCCCGGGAGACCCAGTACTTC.

The V call is TRBV19, the J call TRBJ1-4, with 7 bases identical to TRBD1. Germline values: CDR1 LNHDA, CDR2 SQIVND (reference sequence). V was pared by 2 bases and J by 2 bases, with 2 bases of the junction left unmatched. This CDR3 region has 15 residues. Here the CDR3 DNA reads TGTGCCAGTAGTATATCGACAGGGACTAATGAAAAACTGTTTTTT. Its protein product is CASSISTGTNEKLFF. Based on the CDR3 plus reference TRBV19 and TRBJ1-4, the full variable domain is DGGITQSPKYLFRKEGQNVTLSCEQNLNHDAMYWYRQDPGQGLRLIYYSQIVNDFQKGDIAEGYSVSREKKESFPLTVTSAQKNPTAFYLCASSISTGTNEKLFFGSGTQLSVL.

This chain links TRBV11-1 with TRBJ1-1; D not resolved. The CDR3 runs 15 residues. Trimming removed 6 bases from V and 1 base from J, with 15 bases in between. Germline assignment: CDR1 SGHAT and CDR2 FQDESV (reference sequence). The CDR3 coding sequence is TGTGCCAGCAGTCTGTTAAGGGCAACGAACACTGAAGCTTTCTTT. It encodes CASSLLRATNTEAFF.

This sequence joins TRBV6-2 or TRBV6-3 and TRBJ1-5, with no clear D. Germline CDR1 is MNHEY and CDR2 is SVGEGT. The CDR3 contains 13 residues. The V gene lost 6 bases and the J gene lost 9 bases, with 15 bases spanning the gap. CDR3 nucleotide sequence: TGTGCCAGCAGCCTGGATATTCGGTGGCCCCAGCATTTT. This encodes CASSLDIRWPQHF.

CDR3 loop: CASSPRGGDTEAFF. CDR3 nucleotide sequence: TGTGCCAGCTCGCCCAGGGGGGGGGACACTGAAGCTTTCTTT. The chain links TRBV18 to TRBJ1-1; 7 bases are a match to TRBD1. J gave up 3 bases and V 6 bases, and 7 bases lay outside the gene matches. Germline V gives CDR1 KGHSH, CDR2 LQKENI. The CDR3 runs 14 residues.

The J gene is TRBJ1-4, the V gene TRBV14; D is unclear. Germline-derived CDR1 and CDR2 are SGHDN and FVKESK. This CDR3 is built from 13 residues. V lost 0 bases, J lost 7 bases, and 6 bases lay in between. This CDR3 reads CASSQDYGEKLFF. The CDR3, as DNA: TGTGCCAGCAGCCAAGACTATGGTGAAAAACTGTTTTTT.

This chain uses TRBV5-4 with TRBJ2-1; the match to TRBD2 covers 12 bases. Germline CDR1 is SGHNT and CDR2 is YYREEE (reference sequence). With 4 bases clipped from V and 6 bases from J, the junction kept 14 bases outside the gene matches. The CDR3 length is 18 residues. CDR3 residues: CASSAGTSGPRTSNEQFF. In DNA form, the CDR3 reads TGTGCCAGCAGCGCCGGGACTAGCGGGCCCCGGACCAGCAATGAGCAGTTCTTC.

This chain connects TRBV7-3 to TRBJ2-2; D is possibly TRBD1 (6 bases). CDR3 length: 13 residues. The ends were cut back, 5 bases at V and 4 bases at J, with 8 bases in the middle. The germline V gene has CDR1 SGHTA and CDR2 FQGTGA. The CDR3, as DNA: TGTGCCAGCAGCCGAGGGGGCACCGGGGAGCTGTTTTTT. Its protein product is CASSRGGTGELFF.

This clone turned up a few times. CDR3 loop: CASSLAGNTGELFF. In nucleotides, the CDR3 is TGTGCCAGCAGCTTAGCAGGGAACACCGGGGAGCTGTTTTTT. The chain employs TRBV7-9 and TRBJ2-2, with unresolved D. Trimming removed 0 bases from V and 1 base from J, with 3 bases in between. This CDR3 is built from 14 residues. Germline loops: CDR1 SEHNR, CDR2 FQNEAQ (reference sequence).

The chain employs TRBV4-1 and TRBJ2-7; weak D call: TRBD1 (6 bases). The V gene lost 1 base and the J gene lost 4 bases, with 14 bases spanning the gap. The CDR3 runs to 15 residues. The germline gives CDR1 MGHRA, CDR2 YSYEKL. CDR3 bases: TGCGCCAGCAGCCAAGGGGTGGGACATGGGTACGAGCAGTACTTC. Amino acids: CASSQGVGHGYEQYF.

The rearrangement joins TRBV7-2 to TRBJ2-3, with 14 bases aligning to TRBD2. This CDR3 is built from 18 residues. Trimming removed 4 bases from V and 3 bases from J; junction bases left unmatched: 9. CDR1 SGHTA and CDR2 FQGNSA come from the germline V gene. The CDR3 here is CASSSSTGLAGVTDTQYF. For the CDR3, the DNA is TGTGCCAGCAGCTCCTCGACGGGACTAGCGGGGGTAACAGATACGCAGTATTTT.

CDR3 nucleotide sequence: TGTGCCAGCAGTTTTGAGCCAGGGGGCACCGGGGAGCTGTTTTTT. This gives the protein CASSFEPGGTGELFF. The gene calls are TRBV6-5 and TRBJ2-2, with 7 bases lining up with TRBD1. Germline V lookup: CDR1 MNHEY, CDR2 SVGAGI. The CDR3 runs to 15 residues. With 4 bases clipped from V and 4 bases from J, the junction kept 6 bases outside the gene matches.

The CDR3 region has the DNA TGTGCCAGCAGCTTTAGCCCTGGGCAGGAGACCTACGAGCAGTACTTC. Encoded protein: CASSFSPGQETYEQYF. The chain recombines TRBV5-6 with TRBJ2-7; D remains ambiguous. Trimming shortened V by 2 bases and J by 2 bases, and 17 bases separated the two germline ends. The germline gives CDR1 SGHDT, CDR2 YYEEEE. The CDR3 has 16 amino acids.

This chain links TRBV18 with TRBJ2-3; TRBD1 matches 7 bases. The CDR3 covers 14 residues. Trimming cost V 3 bases and J 6 bases; bases outside gene matches: 6. Germline assignment: CDR1 KGHSH and CDR2 LQKENI. The DNA for the CDR3 is TGTGCCAGCTCACCGGGACAGCTAGACGATACGCAGTATTTT. Protein: CASSPGQLDDTQYF.

This chain links TRBV9 with TRBJ1-2; TRBD1 matches 7 bases. V trimming: 0 bases; J trimming: 3 bases; junction bases outside the gene matches: 26. Germline V lookup: CDR1 SGDLS, CDR2 YYNGEE. This CDR3 comprises 22 residues. CDR3 protein: CASSVAGRLTDRSPVTDYGYTF. The CDR3 bases are TGTGCCAGCAGCGTAGCTGGACGACTCACGGACAGGAGTCCCGTCACTGACTATGGCTACACCTTC.